This TCR beta chain came from a study of early T cells in non-severe SARS-CoV-2 infection. This CDR3 contains 14 residues. Trimming removed 5 bases at V and 3 bases at J, with 15 bases between. Germline CDR1 is DFQATT and CDR2 is SNEGSKA (reference sequence). TCRdb itself ran the 5' RACE reads through MiXCR, one entry per CDR3 protein. In the table there are about 110,000 distinct CDR3 sequences, around an eighth of which are singletons. This clonotype originated in an adult who was a healthcare worker with PCR-confirmed SARS-CoV-2 infection or an uninfected control (not recorded which). The chain is built from TRBV20-1 and TRBJ2-3, with no clear D. The sequenced sample was whole blood, obtained at baseline. This CDR3 reads CSAPTVWGTDTQYF. The CDR3, as DNA: TGCAGTGCTCCGACTGTGTGGGGAACAGATACGCAGTATTTT.